These 11 T cell receptor beta chains were all obtained from the same sample, sequenced in a study of cytomegalovirus exposure and HLA in healthy donors. The assay was immunoSEQ multiplex PCR, and TCRdb's table has in-frame clones only and misses some. The data hold 200,000 to 300,000 clones, with about nine tenths observed a single time. The sequencing sample was made of PBMCs. The receptors come from a woman in her twenties or thirties in good health and CMV-seronegative.

The V and J genes are TRBV4-3 and TRBJ1-4, with 9 nucleotides matching TRBD1. The ends lost 8 bases at V and 4 bases at J; junction bases unmatched: 2. The germline V gene encodes CDR1 LGHNA and CDR2 YSLEER. CDR3 length equals 13 residues. Here the CDR3 DNA reads TGCGCCAGCCGGGACAGGGTTAATGAAAAACTGTTTTTT. Translating gives CASRDRVNEKLFF.

The V gene is TRBV4-3, the J gene TRBJ1-1, with 8 bases identical to TRBD1. Trimming removed 3 bases from V and 6 bases from J; junction bases left unmatched: 9. The CDR3 consists of 15 residues. Germline V CDR1 and CDR2: LGHNA, YSLEER. Here the CDR3 reads CASSHRTGGRSEAFF. Here the CDR3 DNA reads TGCGCCAGCAGCCATCGAACAGGGGGTCGTTCTGAAGCTTTCTTT.

The chain has TRBV5-5 and TRBJ2-5, with D hard to call. This CDR3 has 14 residues. The germline V gene encodes CDR1 SGHKS and CDR2 YYEKEE (reference sequence). The V gene lost 0 bases and the J gene lost 0 bases, with 6 bases spanning the gap. The CDR3 coding sequence is TGTGCCAGCAGCTTGGCACAGAACCAAGAGACCCAGTACTTC. Its translation is CASSLAQNQETQYF.

The gene calls are TRBV7-3 and TRBJ1-1; D remains ambiguous. The CDR3 covers 13 residues. Looked up from germline, CDR1 is SGHTA and CDR2 is FQGTGA. Trimming shortened V by 2 bases and J by 2 bases, and 6 bases separated the two germline ends. The DNA of the CDR3 is TGTGCCAGCAGCTTAGGCAGTAACACTGAAGCTTTCTTT. Translating it yields CASSLGSNTEAFF.

The chain employs TRBV2 and TRBJ2-1, with TRBD2 as a possible D gene (5 bases). CDR3 size: 13 residues. The germline V gene has CDR1 SNHLY and CDR2 FYNNEI. With 4 bases removed from V and 2 bases from J, the gap between germline ends came to 6 bases. CDR3 nucleotides: TGTGCCAGCAGTGGAGCGGCCTACAATGAGCAGTTCTTC. Protein: CASSGAAYNEQFF.

This clone was counted once. The rearrangement joins TRBV15 to TRBJ2-7, with D possibly being TRBD1 (6 bases). V gave up 1 base and J gave up 0 bases, with 13 bases separating them. The CDR3 consists of 16 residues. Germline V gene data show CDR1 as LNHNV and CDR2 as YYDKDF (reference sequence). CDR3 sequence: CATSRARDIGSYEQYF. The CDR3 DNA reads as TGTGCCACCAGCAGAGCCCGGGACATTGGCTCCTACGAGCAGTACTTC.

This clone came up once. This sequence joins TRBV5-6 and TRBJ1-2; D call uncertain. The CDR3 runs 15 residues. V gave up 0 bases and J gave up 2 bases, with 11 bases separating them. Germline loops: CDR1 SGHDT, CDR2 YYEEEE. The DNA of the CDR3 is TGTGCCAGCAGCTTGGCCGGGCGGCAGAACTATGGCTACACCTTC. Translation gives CASSLAGRQNYGYTF.

V and J are TRBV7-8 and TRBJ1-1; 7 bases are shared with TRBD1. Germline assignment: CDR1 SGHVS and CDR2 FQNEAQ. V was pared by 4 bases and J by 5 bases, with 4 bases of the junction left unmatched. This CDR3 has 13 residues. The CDR3 DNA reads as TGTGCCAGCAGCTCCAGGGGGGGGACTGAAGCTTTCTTT. Protein product: CASSSRGGTEAFF.

The chain links TRBV5-1 to TRBJ2-1; D could derive from TRBD1 or TRBD2 (5 bases each). The CDR3 is 15 residues long. CDR1 is SGHRS and CDR2 is YFSETQ in the germline V gene. V lost 2 bases and J 5 bases, leaving 14 bases between the germline ends. CDR3 protein: CASSFRQLGHNEQFF. The CDR3 DNA reads TGCGCCAGCAGCTTTCGGCAGTTGGGACACAATGAGCAGTTCTTC.

The CDR3 region has the DNA TGTGCCAGCAGAAGTCTAGTAGCGGAGACCCAGTACTTC. This sequence encodes CASRSLVAETQYF. The gene calls are TRBV6-1 and TRBJ2-5, with D possibly TRBD2 on 5 matching bases. CDR3 length: 13 amino acids. Trimming removed 6 bases from V and 5 bases from J, with 13 bases in between. Germline lookup yields CDR1 MNHNS and CDR2 SASEGT.

This rearrangement joins TRBV27 to TRBJ2-7; either TRBD1 or TRBD2 may fit D (5 bases each). Germline V gene sequence: CDR1 MNHEY, CDR2 SMNVEV (reference sequence). The ends were cut back, 8 bases at V and 2 bases at J, with 13 bases in the middle. CDR3 length: 13 amino acids. CDR3 amino acids: CASAGTVTYEQYF. Written as DNA, the CDR3 is TGTGCCAGCGCCGGGACGGTCACCTACGAGCAGTACTTC.